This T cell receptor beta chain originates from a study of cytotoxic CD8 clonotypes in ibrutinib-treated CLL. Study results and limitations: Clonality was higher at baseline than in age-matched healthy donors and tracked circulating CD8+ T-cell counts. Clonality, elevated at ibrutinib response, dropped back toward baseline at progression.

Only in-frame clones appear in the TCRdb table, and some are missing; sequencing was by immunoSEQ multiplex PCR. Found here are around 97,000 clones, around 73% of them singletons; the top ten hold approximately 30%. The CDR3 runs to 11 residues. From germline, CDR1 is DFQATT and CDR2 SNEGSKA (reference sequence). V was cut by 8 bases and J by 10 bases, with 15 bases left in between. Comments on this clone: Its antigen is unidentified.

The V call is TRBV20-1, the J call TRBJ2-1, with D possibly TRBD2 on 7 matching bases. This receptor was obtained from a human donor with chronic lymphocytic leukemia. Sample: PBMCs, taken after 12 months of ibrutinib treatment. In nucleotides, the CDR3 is TGCAGTCCCGTCGGGGGGCCCGAGCAGTTCTTC. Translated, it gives CSPVGGPEQFF.